Listed below are T cell receptor beta chains from one sample, sequenced in a study of blood T cell repertoires in COVID-19. Method: immunoSEQ multiplex PCR; TCRdb's copy keeps in-frame clones and lacks some. The profile shows 200,000 to 250,000 clones, 70% to 90% of them singletons. The sequenced material came from PBMCs or T cells enriched from blood (not recorded which). The receptor source for this set is a man aged 30 to 45 who had recovered from COVID-19. Both conserved end residues are part of each CDR3. A D gene is named only where the DNA matches it firmly. Size tells how often a clone was seen (once, few, many) or the class of an expanded clone, and some rows leave it out.

clone size | CDR3 length | J gene | D gene | V gene | CDR3 DNA | CDR3 protein
. | 13 | TRBJ1-1 | . | TRBV13 | TGTGCCAGCAGCGGGGTTCGGGGGATCGTGTCTTTCTTT | CASSGVRGIVSFF
. | 16 | TRBJ2-1 | TRBD2 | TRBV7-2 | TGTGCCAGCAGCCCCCCCGCGGGAGGGCCGGCAGGTGAGCAGTTCTTC | CASSPPAGGPAGEQFF
. | 16 | TRBJ1-2 | TRBD1 | TRBV29-1 | TGCAGCGTTCGGGGAGGGACAGGAATGGAGTTCTATGGCTACACCTTC | CSVRGGTGMEFYGYTF
. | 13 | TRBJ1-2 | . | TRBV11-3 | TGTGCCAGCAGCCGAACTTCCACGGATGGCTACACCTTC | CASSRTSTDGYTF
. | 15 | TRBJ1-5 | . | TRBV7-2 | TGTGCCAGCAGCTCGGAGCCTTATAGCAATCAGCCCCAGCATTTT | CASSSEPYSNQPQHF
. | 15 | TRBJ2-7 | TRBD2 | TRBV6-2/TRBV6-3 | TGTGCCAGCAGTCTTGGACTAGCTAGATCCTACGAGCAGTACTTC | CASSLGLARSYEQYF
. | 15 | TRBJ1-2 | . | TRBV6-5 | TGTGCCAGCACCGGGTGGGAGGGGCGCCTTCGGGGCTACACCTTC | CASTGWEGRLRGYTF
. | 16 | TRBJ2-1 | TRBD1 | TRBV18 | TGTGCCAGCTCAGCGACGGGACAGAGCTCCTACAATGAGCAGTTCTTC | CASSATGQSSYNEQFF
. | 15 | TRBJ2-3 | . | TRBV9 | TGTGCCAGCAGCGTAGACGACTTAAGCACAGATACGCAGTATTTT | CASSVDDLSTDTQYF
. | 13 | TRBJ1-6 | . | TRBV7-2 | TGTGCCAGCAGCTTACAGGAAGGTTCACCCCTCCACTTT | CASSLQEGSPLHF
. | 15 | TRBJ1-2 | TRBD1 | TRBV10-1 | TGCGCCAGCAGTGAGTCGGGGGGGGGTCTGGACAGGGTGGCCTTC | CASSESGGGLDRVAF
. | 16 | TRBJ1-5 | . | TRBV19 | TGTGCCAGTAGAGAAGGACCAGGGTTTAATGTACTGGAACAGCATTTT | CASREGPGFNVLEQHF
. | 14 | TRBJ1-1 | . | TRBV9 | TGTGCCAGCAGCGGAGGACAGCCAGCCGCTGAAGCTTTCTTT | CASSGGQPAAEAFF
. | 13 | TRBJ2-1 | . | TRBV13 | TGTGCCAGCAGGAGAAGCTCCTACAATGAGCAGTTCTTC | CASRRSSYNEQFF
. | 13 | TRBJ2-1 | . | TRBV5-8 | TGTGCCAGCAGCTTGGCAGGACTCAATGAGCAGTTCTTC | CASSLAGLNEQFF
. | 14 | TRBJ1-5 | . | TRBV30 | TGTGCCTGGAGTCAGACAGATAGCAATCAGCCCCAGCATTTT | CAWSQTDSNQPQHF
. | 14 | TRBJ1-4 | . | TRBV9 | TGTGCCAGCAGCGTCACGTACGGGGGAGAAAAACTGTTTTTT | CASSVTYGGEKLFF
. | 15 | TRBJ1-1 | . | TRBV28 | TGTGCCAGCAGTTTGGCTCGGCAGGGCGGCACTGAAGCTTTCTTT | CASSLARQGGTEAFF
few | 14 | TRBJ1-1 | . | TRBV19 | TGTGCCAGTAGTAGAGGGGGAAGGAACACTGAAGCTTTCTTT | CASSRGGRNTEAFF
. | 14 | TRBJ2-2 | . | TRBV10-3 | TGTGCCACAGGCAGACTATCGGACACCGGGGAGCTGTTTTTT | CATGRLSDTGELFF
. | 16 | TRBJ1-6 | . | TRBV11-2 | TGTGCCAGCAGCGGCCCCCGGGGGGTCAATAATTCACCCCTCCACTTT | CASSGPRGVNNSPLHF
. | 13 | TRBJ2-2 | . | TRBV24-1 | TGTGCCACCAGTGCACTGAGGACCGGGGAGCTGTTTTTT | CATSALRTGELFF
. | 16 | TRBJ2-7 | . | TRBV9 | TGTGCCAGCAGCGTCGGAGGACAGATTGGATCCTACGAGCAGTACTTC | CASSVGGQIGSYEQYF
. | 17 | TRBJ2-7 | TRBD2 | TRBV4-2 | TGTGCCAGCAGCCAAGAGGCTAGCGGGGGACCAGCCTACGAGCAGTACTTC | CASSQEASGGPAYEQYF
. | 15 | TRBJ1-1 | . | TRBV9 | TGTGCCAGCACCGCTCTCCTGCCAGGGAACACTGAAGCTTTCTTT | CASTALLPGNTEAFF
. | 16 | TRBJ2-3 | . | TRBV18 | TGTGCCAGCTCACCAAGGCAGGGCTCTAGCACAGATACGCAGTATTTT | CASSPRQGSSTDTQYF
. | 17 | TRBJ2-3 | TRBD2 | TRBV18 | TGTGCCAGCTCACCATCAGGACTAGCGGCAGGCACAGATACGCAGTATTTT | CASSPSGLAAGTDTQYF
. | 14 | TRBJ2-7 | . | TRBV7-2 | TGTGCCAGCAGCCCGCGGGGCTACTCCTACGAGCAGTACTTC | CASSPRGYSYEQYF
. | 16 | TRBJ1-3 | . | TRBV23-1 | TGCGCCAGCAGCCCTACAGATAAAACCTCTGGAAACACCATATATTTT | CASSPTDKTSGNTIYF
. | 20 | TRBJ2-3 | . | TRBV4-3 | TGCGCCAGCAGCCAAGCCTCCGGCTGGGTGGGCACTGATTCTATCGATACGCAGTATTTT | CASSQASGWVGTDSIDTQYF
. | 13 | TRBJ1-5 | . | TRBV10-2 | TGCGCCAGCAGTGAACAAGGCAATCAGCCCCAGCATTTT | CASSEQGNQPQHF
. | 15 | TRBJ1-6 | . | TRBV4-3 | TGCGCCAGCAGCCCGCGGGGTGTCTTGAATTCACCCCTCCACTTT | CASSPRGVLNSPLHF
. | 13 | TRBJ1-2 | TRBD1 | TRBV12-3/TRBV12-4 | TGTGCCAGCAGACACCGGGACAGGGACAGTATACACTTC | CASRHRDRDSIHF
. | 12 | TRBJ2-2 | . | TRBV28 | TGTGCCACGACAGGGAACACCGGGGAGCTGTTTTTT | CATTGNTGELFF
. | 14 | TRBJ1-2 | . | TRBV5-8 | TGTGCCAGCAGCTTCACAGGGATGGACTATGGCTACACCTTC | CASSFTGMDYGYTF
. | 15 | TRBJ2-2 | . | TRBV10-1 | TGCGCCAGCAGTGAGGACAGGATCGCGTCCGGGGAGCTGTTTTTT | CASSEDRIASGELFF
. | 16 | TRBJ1-6 | . | TRBV6-5 | TGTGCCAGCAGTTACTCGATTTGGACTTCAAATTCACCCCTCCACTTT | CASSYSIWTSNSPLHF
. | 20 | TRBJ2-2 | TRBD2 | TRBV7-3 | TGTGCCAGCAGCTTAAAAGCAGGACTCCGGACTAGCGGGGTTTCCGGGGAGCTGTTTTTT | CASSLKAGLRTSGVSGELFF
. | 11 | TRBJ2-1 | . | TRBV20-1 | TGCAGTGCTAGCGGGAGAAATGAGCAGTTCTTC | CSASGRNEQFF
. | 15 | TRBJ1-1 | TRBD1 | TRBV6-5 | TGTGCCAGCAGTTTAACAGGGGGTGTGGGCACTGAAGCTTTCTTT | CASSLTGGVGTEAFF
. | 23 | TRBJ2-1 | TRBD2 | TRBV3-1/TRBV3-2 | TGTGCCAGCAGCCCCGCCGTCGGGACTAGCGGGAGGTCCCAGCTTGCCCTCAACAATGAGCAGTTCTTC | CASSPAVGTSGRSQLALNNEQFF
. | 15 | TRBJ1-2 | TRBD1 | TRBV7-3 | TGTGCCAGCAGCCTGACAGGGGCCCATAACTATGGCTACACCTTC | CASSLTGAHNYGYTF
once | 15 | TRBJ1-1 | . | TRBV11-2 | TGTGCCAGCAGTAAGGGGTACACGGGAGCAACTGAAGCTTTCTTT | CASSKGYTGATEAFF
. | 15 | TRBJ2-1 | TRBD2 | TRBV7-9 | TGTGCCAGCAGCCAGACTAGCGGGATCTACAATGAGCAGTTCTTC | CASSQTSGIYNEQFF
. | 15 | TRBJ2-2 | . | TRBV5-1 | TGCGCCAGCAGCTTGTTACAGGGTAACACCGGGGAGCTGTTTTTT | CASSLLQGNTGELFF
few | 13 | TRBJ1-2 | TRBD1 | TRBV13 | TGTGCCAGCAGCTTCCAGGGACAGAGAGGCTACACCTTC | CASSFQGQRGYTF
. | 16 | TRBJ2-3 | TRBD2 | TRBV28 | TGTGCCAGCAGTTCGGTACTAGCGGGAGTTCAAGATACGCAGTATTTT | CASSSVLAGVQDTQYF
. | 15 | TRBJ2-5 | . | TRBV7-2 | TGTGCCAGCAGCTTGATGACTAGGGGACAAGAGACCCAGTACTTC | CASSLMTRGQETQYF
. | 11 | TRBJ2-1 | . | TRBV20-1 | TGCAGTGCTTCTTTGTACAATGAGCAGTTCTTC | CSASLYNEQFF